Below, 10 T cell receptor beta chains from the same sample are listed, as sequenced in a study of PD-1 blockade in classical Hodgkin lymphoma. Some clones are missing from TCRdb's copy, which holds only in-frame ones; the method was immunoSEQ multiplex PCR. This table holds about 30,000 clones, around 68% found once. Brentuximab vedotin exposure varied among the patients, all of whom had relapsed after autologous stem cell transplantation. Sequencing used peripheral blood mononuclear cells (PBMCs), obtained before the second cycle of nivolumab. These receptors were obtained from a human donor with classical Hodgkin lymphoma.

The gene calls are TRBV11-1 and TRBJ2-7, with D possibly matching TRBD2 (7 bases). The CDR3 spans 14 residues. From germline, CDR1 is SGHAT and CDR2 FQDESV (reference sequence). V gave up 1 base and J gave up 5 bases, with 12 bases separating them. CDR3 sequence: CASSLDAGAHEQYF. As DNA, the CDR3 is TGTGCCAGCAGCTTAGATGCGGGGGCCCACGAGCAGTACTTC.

This clone was seen a single time. This rearrangement joins TRBV7-8 to TRBJ1-5; D is unclear. The germline V and J ends were trimmed by 2 bases and 6 bases, with 11 bases remaining between them. Germline assignment: CDR1 SGHVS and CDR2 FQNEAQ. The CDR3 contains 14 residues. CDR3 in amino acids: CASSLRADSQPQHF. The CDR3 nucleotides read TGTGCCAGCAGCTTACGGGCAGATTCTCAGCCCCAGCATTTT. The full variable domain, completed using reference TRBV7-8 and TRBJ1-5, is GAGVSQSPRYKVAKRGQDVALRCDPISGHVSLFWYQQALGQGPEFLTYFQNEAQLDKSGLPSDRFFAERPEGSVSTLKIQRTQQEDSAVYLCASSLRADSQPQHFGDGTRLSIL.

The J gene is TRBJ1-1, the V gene TRBV20-1; no reliable D call. The germline gives CDR1 DFQATT, CDR2 SNEGSKA (reference sequence). The CDR3 length is 11 residues. V lost 7 bases, J lost 0 bases, and 6 bases lay in between. CDR3 sequence (DNA): TGCAGTGGCGGGGTGAACACTGAAGCTTTCTTT. Its protein product is CSGGVNTEAFF.

The V gene is TRBV7-2, the J gene TRBJ2-6, with D maybe TRBD1 (6 bases). The CDR3 totals 16 residues. CDR1 and CDR2 from the germline V gene are SGHTA and FQGNSA. V was clipped by 5 bases and J by 5 bases, with 16 bases between them. The chain's CDR3 is CASSASTGRWANVLTF. The CDR3 DNA reads as TGTGCCAGCAGCGCATCGACAGGCCGTTGGGCCAACGTCCTGACTTTC.

This clone was picked up a small number of times. The rearrangement links TRBV28 to TRBJ1-2; no firm D call. The germline V and J ends were trimmed by 7 bases and 8 bases, with 14 bases remaining between them. The CDR3 loop spans 12 amino acids. Germline-derived CDR1 and CDR2 are MDHEN and SYDVKM. CDR3 residues: CASTETLGGYTF. CDR3 sequence (DNA): TGTGCCAGCACCGAAACCTTGGGGGGCTACACCTTC.

The sample holds a few counts of this clone. The CDR3 coding sequence is TGTGCCAGCGACCAAGTGTCTGGGGCCAACGTCCTGACTTTC. Protein product: CASDQVSGANVLTF. The V call is TRBV6-5, the J call TRBJ2-6; D is unresolved. Trimming pared 8 bases from V and 1 base from J, leaving 9 bases between. Germline V CDR1 and CDR2: MNHEY, SVGAGI. This CDR3 contains 14 residues.

This rearrangement joins TRBV7-3 to TRBJ1-2; D perhaps matches TRBD1 (5 bases). Germline V CDR1 and CDR2: SGHTA, FQGTGA. V dropped 5 bases and J dropped 6 bases, with 16 bases sitting between them. The CDR3 runs 14 residues. CDR3 sequence: CASSPPGGVNGYTF. DNA of the CDR3: TGTGCCAGCAGCCCGCCCGGGGGGGTTAATGGCTACACCTTC.

The V call is TRBV29-1, the J call TRBJ1-2; 7 bases fit TRBD1. V gave up 2 bases and J gave up 5 bases; unmatched junction bases: 14. CDR1 is SQVTM, CDR2 ANQGSEA, per germline. The CDR3 consists of 16 residues. The DNA for the CDR3 is TGCAGCGTTGAACCCGTCTCAGGGGGGAGCGGGTATGGCTACACCTTC. Residues: CSVEPVSGGSGYGYTF.

This clone was counted once. The rearrangement links TRBV6-5 to TRBJ1-5; 9 bases map to TRBD1. This CDR3 is 15 amino acids long. Germline V gene data show CDR1 as MNHEY and CDR2 as SVGAGI. The ends lost 6 bases at V and 6 bases at J; junction bases unmatched: 9. The CDR3 nucleotides read TGTGCCAGCAGCCGGGGACAGGGAGGGGGTCAGCCCCAGCATTTT. It encodes CASSRGQGGGQPQHF.

The chain is built from TRBV5-4 and TRBJ1-6, with 7 positions matching TRBD1. From germline, CDR1 is SGHNT and CDR2 YYREEE (reference sequence). The CDR3 runs 15 residues. Germline trimming cut 3 bases from V and 10 bases from J; bases unmatched to any gene: 10. CDR3: CASSSNRGVGSPLHF. Here the CDR3 DNA reads TGTGCCAGCAGCTCCAACAGGGGTGTGGGGTCACCCCTCCACTTT.